These 18 T cell receptor beta chains came from one sample sequenced in a study of blood T cell repertoires in COVID-19. TCRdb's copy holds only in-frame clones and misses some; the assay was immunoSEQ multiplex PCR. The table includes about 190,000 clones, around nine tenths detected once. Specimen: peripheral blood. These TCRs come from a woman aged 40 to 49 who had recovered from COVID-19.

Concerning this clone: Other nucleotide sequences in the sample specify the same CDR3. The V gene is TRBV6-5, the J gene TRBJ1-2; tentatively, D is TRBD1 (5 bases). Germline lookup yields CDR1 MNHEY and CDR2 SVGAGI. V lost 2 bases and J 6 bases, leaving 7 bases between the germline ends. CDR3 size: 12 residues. The CDR3 sequence: CASSYAGNGYTF. CDR3 sequence (DNA): TGTGCCAGCAGTTACGCAGGGAATGGCTACACCTTC.

The chain links TRBV19 to TRBJ2-7; unclear D gene. Trimming shortened V by 2 bases and J by 2 bases, and 7 bases separated the two germline ends. Germline V gene sequence: CDR1 LNHDA, CDR2 SQIVND (reference sequence). This CDR3 is built from 13 residues. Here the CDR3 reads CASSITLAYEQYF. In DNA, the CDR3 is TGTGCCAGTAGTATAACCCTAGCCTACGAGCAGTACTTC.

The J gene is TRBJ1-1, the V gene TRBV19, with D perhaps matching TRBD1 (5 bases). Trimming left V 8 bases short and J 11 bases short, with 12 bases between. CDR3 size: 10 residues. CDR1 is LNHDA and CDR2 is SQIVND in the germline V gene (reference sequence). This CDR3 reads CASRAGKAFF. The CDR3 coding sequence is TGTGCCAGTCGGGCAGGGAAGGCTTTCTTT.

This clone appeared a single time. This sequence joins TRBV6-4 and TRBJ2-2, with 7 bases fitting TRBD1. CDR3 length equals 14 residues. V gave up 2 bases and J gave up 3 bases; unmatched junction bases: 0. CDR1 is MRHNA and CDR2 is SNTAGT in the germline V gene. DNA of the CDR3: TGTGCCAGCAGTGACGGGACAGACACCGGGGAGCTGTTTTTT. As protein: CASSDGTDTGELFF.

This sequence joins TRBV6-1 and TRBJ1-3; D is undetermined. Trimming removed 3 bases at V and 0 bases at J, with 9 bases between. The CDR3 covers 15 residues. The germline CDR1 and CDR2 sequences are MNHNS and SASEGT. CDR3 region: CASSERLFSGNTIYF. CDR3 coding DNA: TGTGCCAGCAGTGAGAGACTGTTCTCTGGAAACACCATATATTTT.

V and J are TRBV12-3 or TRBV12-4 and TRBJ2-7; D is uncertain. Deletions cut 3 bases from V and 5 bases from J, with 8 bases between. The CDR3 covers 12 residues. In nucleotides, the CDR3 is TGTGCCAGCAGTTTTGTAGTCCACGAGCAGTACTTC. Translation: CASSFVVHEQYF.

This sequence joins TRBV15 and TRBJ1-2; maybe TRBD1 (5 bases). The germline gives CDR1 LNHNV, CDR2 YYDKDF (reference sequence). CDR3 length: 14 amino acids. V was shortened by 8 bases and J by 4 bases, with 17 bases between the two germline ends. The DNA of the CDR3 is TGTGCCACCGAGCAGTTGGGGCAGACCTATGGCTACACCTTC. It translates to CATEQLGQTYGYTF.

This chain uses TRBV6-5 with TRBJ1-1; perhaps TRBD1 as D (5 bases). This CDR3 comprises 13 residues. Germline CDR1 MNHEY, CDR2 SVGAGI. Trimming removed 0 bases from V and 6 bases from J, with 8 bases in between. The CDR3 sequence: CASSYSWGPEAFF. The CDR3, as DNA: TGTGCCAGCAGTTACTCGTGGGGCCCTGAAGCTTTCTTT.

The V call is TRBV27, the J call TRBJ1-2; D unresolved. The CDR3 is made up of 16 amino acids. CDR1 and CDR2 from the germline V gene are MNHEY and SMNVEV (reference sequence). Trimming removed 0 bases at V and 2 bases at J, with 13 bases between. The CDR3 DNA follows: TGTGCCAGCAGTTTATCTGTCGGAGAAGTGAACTATGGCTACACCTTC. Protein product: CASSLSVGEVNYGYTF.

The chain joins TRBV12-3 or TRBV12-4 to TRBJ1-5; tentative D call: TRBD1 (6 bases). The CDR3 totals 13 residues. Trimming removed 5 bases from V and 7 bases from J, with 12 bases in between. Here the CDR3 DNA reads TGTGCCAGCAGTCCCAGGGGTTTGCAGCCCCAGCATTTT. Amino acid sequence: CASSPRGLQPQHF.

J is TRBJ2-5 and V is TRBV29-1, with 7 bases that match TRBD1. Trimming cost V 7 bases and J 5 bases; bases outside gene matches: 7. This CDR3 contains 12 residues. From germline, CDR1 is SQVTM and CDR2 ANQGSEA. Here the CDR3 DNA reads TGCAGCGCCGACAGGGCTGGGGAGACCCAGTACTTC. Its protein is CSADRAGETQYF.

The genes are TRBV7-2 and TRBJ2-1, with a tentative D call TRBD1 (5 bases). The CDR3 loop spans 15 amino acids. Germline-derived CDR1 and CDR2 are SGHTA and FQGNSA. V was trimmed by 2 bases and J by 1 base, leaving 9 bases between them. CDR3 sequence: CASSLQGLSYNEQFF. For the CDR3, the DNA is TGTGCCAGCAGCTTACAGGGTCTGTCCTACAATGAGCAGTTCTTC.

This rearrangement joins TRBV2 to TRBJ2-5; the match to TRBD2 covers 14 bases. Trimming took 7 bases from V and 3 from J; bases not matched to a gene: 4. The CDR3 spans 15 residues. The germline V gene has CDR1 SNHLY and CDR2 FYNNEI. This chain's CDR3 is CASTRLAGGEETQYF. CDR3 in DNA: TGTGCCAGCACCCGACTAGCGGGAGGGGAAGAGACCCAGTACTTC.

V and J are TRBV19 and TRBJ1-2, with 8 bases matching TRBD1. Germline V lookup: CDR1 LNHDA, CDR2 SQIVND (reference sequence). V shed 10 bases, J shed 4 bases, and the junction held 8 bases outside the gene matches. This CDR3 comprises 13 residues. As DNA, the CDR3 is TGTGCCACCCTCGGGACAGGCTTCTATGGCTACACCTTC. Encoded protein: CATLGTGFYGYTF.

The chain links TRBV28 to TRBJ1-5; TRBD1 matches 8 bases. Unmatched junction bases numbered 10, after V lost 6 bases and J lost 9 bases. Germline assignment: CDR1 MDHEN and CDR2 SYDVKM. The CDR3 sequence is 14 residues long. The CDR3 protein is CASSGGQGVGPQHF. DNA for the CDR3: TGTGCCAGCAGCGGTGGACAGGGAGTTGGGCCCCAGCATTTT.

This chain uses TRBV29-1 with TRBJ2-1; D possibly corresponds to TRBD1 (6 bases). The CDR3 sequence is 12 residues long. V lost 3 bases and J lost 3, with 6 bases in between. Germline CDR1 reads SQVTM; CDR2 reads ANQGSEA. The CDR3 nucleotides read TGCAGCGTTGACAGGGGCTACAATGAGCAGTTCTTC. Translating it yields CSVDRGYNEQFF.

In its sample, this clone was seen a few times. The gene calls are TRBV7-8 and TRBJ1-5, with D possibly matching TRBD1 (6 bases). The CDR3 spans 15 residues. Germline V gene sequence: CDR1 SGHVS, CDR2 FQNEAQ. The V end lost 3 bases, the J end lost 11 bases, and 20 bases lay between the germline ends. The CDR3 nucleotides read TGTGCCAGCAGCTTTGGACAGAGCCCGGCCATGGCCCAGCATTTT. Translated: CASSFGQSPAMAQHF.

The chain carries TRBV19 and TRBJ1-1; TRBD1 aligns across 10 bases. Germline V gene lookup returns CDR1 LNHDA and CDR2 SQIVND (reference sequence). The CDR3 spans 20 residues. The V segment lost 4 bases and the J segment 0 bases; nucleotides outside the gene matches: 17. Here the CDR3 DNA reads TGTGCCAGTAGTACCCCCGGGCGGGGACAGGGGACGCCGTTGAACACTGAAGCTTTCTTT. It yields the protein CASSTPGRGQGTPLNTEAFF. The full variable domain, rest sourced from reference TRBV19 and TRBJ1-1, is DGGITQSPKYLFRKEGQNVTLSCEQNLNHDAMYWYRQDPGQGLRLIYYSQIVNDFQKGDIAEGYSVSREKKESFPLTVTSAQKNPTAFYLCASSTPGRGQGTPLNTEAFFGQGTRLTVV.